This T cell receptor (beta chain) was found in a study of blood T cell repertoires in COVID-19. Study in general: The United States, Italy and Spain provided the acute and convalescent COVID-19 samples.

For recovered donors of Cohort 3, there were two negative PCRs, clearance, or symptom resolution. The authors' processing: Estimation of nucleated cell counts relied on the amplification of reference gene primers. Sequencing used immunoSEQ multiplex PCR; TCRdb keeps in-frame clones, though not all of them. D and trimming come from the DNA, and the V and J calls and clone size come from that table. This table has 360,000 or so clones, 85% to 90% appearing once. This receptor was taken from a woman between 25 and 40 years old who had recovered from COVID-19. Material for sequencing was PBMCs or T cells enriched from blood (not recorded which).

CDR3 coding DNA: TGTGCCAGCAGTCGGACAGGCTATAGCAATCAGCCCCAGCATTTT. It yields the protein CASSRTGYSNQPQHF. This rearrangement joins TRBV6-5 to TRBJ1-5, with 7 bases lining up with TRBD1. V lost 5 bases to trimming and J lost 0 bases; unmatched junction nucleotides: 4. The CDR3 sequence is 15 residues long. CDR1 is MNHEY, CDR2 SVGAGI, per germline.